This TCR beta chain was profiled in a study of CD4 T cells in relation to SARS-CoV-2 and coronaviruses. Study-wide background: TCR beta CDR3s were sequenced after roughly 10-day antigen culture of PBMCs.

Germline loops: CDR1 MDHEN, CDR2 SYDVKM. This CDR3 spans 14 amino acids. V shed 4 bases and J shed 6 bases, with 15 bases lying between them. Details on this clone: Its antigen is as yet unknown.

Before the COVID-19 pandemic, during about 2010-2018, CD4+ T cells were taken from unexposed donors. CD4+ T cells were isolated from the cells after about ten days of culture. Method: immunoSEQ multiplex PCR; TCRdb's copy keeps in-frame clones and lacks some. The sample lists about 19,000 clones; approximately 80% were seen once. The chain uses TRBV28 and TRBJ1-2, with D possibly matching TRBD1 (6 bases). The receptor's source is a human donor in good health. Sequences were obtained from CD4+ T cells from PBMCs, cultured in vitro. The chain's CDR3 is CASSSNREFDGYTF. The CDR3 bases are TGTGCCAGCAGTTCTAACAGGGAATTCGATGGCTACACCTTC.